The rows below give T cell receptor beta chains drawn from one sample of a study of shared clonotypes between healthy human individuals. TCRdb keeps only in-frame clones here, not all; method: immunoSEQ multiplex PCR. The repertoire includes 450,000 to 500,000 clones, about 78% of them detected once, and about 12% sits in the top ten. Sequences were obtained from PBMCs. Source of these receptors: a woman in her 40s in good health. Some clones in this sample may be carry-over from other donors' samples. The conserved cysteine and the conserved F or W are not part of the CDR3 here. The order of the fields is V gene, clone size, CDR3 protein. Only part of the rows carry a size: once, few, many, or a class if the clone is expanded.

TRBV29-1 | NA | SGANTEAF
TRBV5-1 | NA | ASSSGLAGEQF
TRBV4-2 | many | ASSQDDGGVVELF
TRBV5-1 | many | ASSLVVGHTYNEQF
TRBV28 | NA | ASSFEAGSGYT
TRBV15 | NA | ATSRGGGNQPQH
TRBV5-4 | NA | ASSLGGLANNEQF
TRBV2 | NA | AMGTGRLYEQY
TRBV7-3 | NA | ASSSLPTTGGNTEAF
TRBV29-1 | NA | SVENRGTGNGYT
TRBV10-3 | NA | AISLDRASYEQY
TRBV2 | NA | ASTKRGQGAPLH
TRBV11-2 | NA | ASSPREGQGFGELF
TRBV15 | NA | ATSSLAGGNEQY
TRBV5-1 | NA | ASRIQGEETQY
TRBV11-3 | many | ASSPFEGPYNEQF
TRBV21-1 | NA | ASSKPSDLHYGEQY
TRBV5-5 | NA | ASSNAGLAGGRLDEQF
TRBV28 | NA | ASSQPQHNEQF
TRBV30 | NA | AWSGGGRVN
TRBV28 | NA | ASSLDRGGNQPQH
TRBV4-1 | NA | ASSQQKPGTKVDNQPQH
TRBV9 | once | ASSAGRTSGRNEQF
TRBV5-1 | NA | ASSWGTEDGYT
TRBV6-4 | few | ASSETDYNEQF
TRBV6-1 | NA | ASTKSGSYNEQF
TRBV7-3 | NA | ASSFSGTSAYNEQF
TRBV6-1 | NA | ASSKGVFDEQY
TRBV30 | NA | AWTKGARVTDTQY
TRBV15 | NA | ATSRQFGTAGNQPQH
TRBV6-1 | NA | ASPGTGIYEQY
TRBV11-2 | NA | ASSPHVVAGNAIY
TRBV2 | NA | ASRNKNIQY
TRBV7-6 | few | ASSLGLGDSYEQY
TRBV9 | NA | AAHRGTEAF
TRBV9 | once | ASSVGPGYSYEQY
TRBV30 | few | AWSVQLAGAEQF
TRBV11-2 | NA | ASSLAGSGNTIY
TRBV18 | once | ASSPSGNTEAF
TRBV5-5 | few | ASSFGTRPVYEQY
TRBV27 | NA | ASSPRASNQPQH
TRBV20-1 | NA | SARVLNEQF
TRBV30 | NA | AWSVLAGGTKETQY
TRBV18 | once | ASSPTPSVSYEQY
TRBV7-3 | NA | ASSSPGVPEAF
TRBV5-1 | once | TSSLQGSYEQY
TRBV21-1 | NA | ASHRDSAGYT
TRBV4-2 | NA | ASSQGDSRAYEQY
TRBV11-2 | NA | ASSLGGGWNEQF
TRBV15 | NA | ATSRNLAGPYNEQF
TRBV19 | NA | ASSGTSGNEQF
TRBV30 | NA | AWSRRPSSYNSPLH